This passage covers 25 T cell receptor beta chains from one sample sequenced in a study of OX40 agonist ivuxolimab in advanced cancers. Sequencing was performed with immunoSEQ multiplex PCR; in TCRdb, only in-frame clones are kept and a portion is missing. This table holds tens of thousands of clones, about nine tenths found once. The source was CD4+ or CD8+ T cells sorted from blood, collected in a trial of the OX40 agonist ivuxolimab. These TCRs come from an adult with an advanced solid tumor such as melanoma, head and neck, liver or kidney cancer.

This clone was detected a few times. In DNA form, the CDR3 reads TGTGCCAGCAGCCCCGGGTCCCGCGAGCAGTACTTC. Translating gives CASSPGSREQYF. The chain employs TRBV7-9 and TRBJ2-7; no clear D. CDR3 length: 12 residues. Trimming took 5 bases from V and 6 from J, leaving 11 bases between them. CDR1 and CDR2 (germline): SEHNR, FQNEAQ (reference sequence).

CDR3 residues: CASSKVLRPQHF. The CDR3 DNA reads TGTGCCAGCAGTAAAGTCTTACGACCCCAGCATTTT. V usage is TRBV28 and J usage is TRBJ1-5, with unresolved D. CDR1 and CDR2 (germline): MDHEN, SYDVKM. Deletions cut 5 bases from V and 10 bases from J, with 12 bases between. The CDR3 runs to 12 residues.

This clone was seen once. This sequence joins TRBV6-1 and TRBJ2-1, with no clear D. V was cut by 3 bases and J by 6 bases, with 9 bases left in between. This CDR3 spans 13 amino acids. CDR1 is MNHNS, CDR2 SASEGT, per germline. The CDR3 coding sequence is TGTGCCAGCAGTGATTTACTTCTCAATGAGCAGTTCTTC. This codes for CASSDLLLNEQFF.

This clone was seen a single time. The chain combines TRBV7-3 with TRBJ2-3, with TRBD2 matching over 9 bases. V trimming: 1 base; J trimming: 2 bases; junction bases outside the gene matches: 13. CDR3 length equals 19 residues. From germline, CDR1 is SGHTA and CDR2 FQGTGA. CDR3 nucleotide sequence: TGTGCCAGCAGCTTAAATGGGGAAGCTAGCGGGGCCTTCACAGATACGCAGTATTTT. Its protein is CASSLNGEASGAFTDTQYF.

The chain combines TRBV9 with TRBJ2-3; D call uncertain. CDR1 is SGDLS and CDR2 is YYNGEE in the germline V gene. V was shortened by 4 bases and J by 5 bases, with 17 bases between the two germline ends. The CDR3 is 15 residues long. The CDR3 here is CASSSPVSALDTQYF. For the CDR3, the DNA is TGTGCCAGCAGCTCTCCGGTCTCCGCTTTAGATACGCAGTATTTT.

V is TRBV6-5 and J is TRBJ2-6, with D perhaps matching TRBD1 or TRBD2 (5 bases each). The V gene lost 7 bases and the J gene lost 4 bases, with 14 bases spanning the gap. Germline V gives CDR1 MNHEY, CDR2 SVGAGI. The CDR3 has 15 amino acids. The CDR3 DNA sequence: TGTGCCAGCACCCCTGAGGGGTCCGGGGCCAACGTCCTGACTTTC. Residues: CASTPEGSGANVLTF.

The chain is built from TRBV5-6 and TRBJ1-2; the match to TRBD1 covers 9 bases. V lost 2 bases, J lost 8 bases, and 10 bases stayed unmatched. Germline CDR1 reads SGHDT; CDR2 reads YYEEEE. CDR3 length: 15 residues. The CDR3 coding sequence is TGTGCCAGCAGCTTTAGGGACAGGGCGTTGCGCGGCTACACCTTC. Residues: CASSFRDRALRGYTF.

In DNA, the CDR3 is TGTGCCAGCAGCGTTTACAATGAGCAGTTCTTC. Protein sequence: CASSVYNEQFF. The rearrangement uses TRBV28 and TRBJ2-1; D is unresolved. V shed 6 bases and J shed 4 bases, with 4 bases lying between them. Germline CDR1 and CDR2: MDHEN and SYDVKM. The CDR3 is 11 residues long.

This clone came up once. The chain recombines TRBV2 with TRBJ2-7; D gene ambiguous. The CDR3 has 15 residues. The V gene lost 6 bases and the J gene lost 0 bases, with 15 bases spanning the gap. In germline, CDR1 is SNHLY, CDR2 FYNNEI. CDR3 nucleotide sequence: TGTGCCAGCAGGCACCCGGAAGCCCGCTCCTACGAGCAGTACTTC. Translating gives CASRHPEARSYEQYF.

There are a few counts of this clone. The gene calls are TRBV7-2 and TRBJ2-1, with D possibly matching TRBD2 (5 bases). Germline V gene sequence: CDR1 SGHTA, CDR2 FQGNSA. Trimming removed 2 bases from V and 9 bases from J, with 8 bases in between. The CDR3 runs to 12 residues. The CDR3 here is CASSLHAGEQFF. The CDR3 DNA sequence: TGTGCCAGCAGCTTACATGCGGGTGAGCAGTTCTTC.

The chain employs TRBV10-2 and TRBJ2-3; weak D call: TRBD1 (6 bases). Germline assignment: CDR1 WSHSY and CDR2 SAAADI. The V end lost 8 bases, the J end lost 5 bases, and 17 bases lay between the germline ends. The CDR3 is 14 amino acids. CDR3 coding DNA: TGCGCCAGCTCCCTGACAGGAGTAATAGATACGCAGTATTTT. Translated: CASSLTGVIDTQYF.

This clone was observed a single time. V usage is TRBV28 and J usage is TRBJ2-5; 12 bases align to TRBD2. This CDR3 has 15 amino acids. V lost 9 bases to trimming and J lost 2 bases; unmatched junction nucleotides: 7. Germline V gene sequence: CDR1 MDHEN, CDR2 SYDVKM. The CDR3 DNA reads TGTGCCAGTATGGGGACTAGCGGGCTACAAGAGACCCAGTACTTC. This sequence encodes CASMGTSGLQETQYF.

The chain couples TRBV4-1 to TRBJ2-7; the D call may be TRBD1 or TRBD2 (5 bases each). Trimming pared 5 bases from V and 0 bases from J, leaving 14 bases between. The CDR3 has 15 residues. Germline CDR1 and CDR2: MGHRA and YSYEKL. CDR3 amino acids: CASSYNEGSSYEQYF. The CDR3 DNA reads TGCGCCAGCAGCTACAACGAGGGGAGCTCCTACGAGCAGTACTTC.

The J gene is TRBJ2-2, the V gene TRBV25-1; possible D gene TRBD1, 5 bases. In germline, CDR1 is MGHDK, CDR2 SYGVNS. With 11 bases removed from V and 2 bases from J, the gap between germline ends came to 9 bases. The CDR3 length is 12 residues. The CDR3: CAVGPNTGELFF. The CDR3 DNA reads TGTGCCGTGGGGCCTAACACCGGGGAGCTGTTTTTT.

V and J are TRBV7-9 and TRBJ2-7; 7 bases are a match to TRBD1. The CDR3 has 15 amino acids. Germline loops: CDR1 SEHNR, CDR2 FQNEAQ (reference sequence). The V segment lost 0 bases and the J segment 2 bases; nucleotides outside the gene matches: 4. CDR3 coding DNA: TGTGCCAGCAGCTTAGCCCAGGGGGTGACCTACGAGCAGTACTTC. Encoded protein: CASSLAQGVTYEQYF.

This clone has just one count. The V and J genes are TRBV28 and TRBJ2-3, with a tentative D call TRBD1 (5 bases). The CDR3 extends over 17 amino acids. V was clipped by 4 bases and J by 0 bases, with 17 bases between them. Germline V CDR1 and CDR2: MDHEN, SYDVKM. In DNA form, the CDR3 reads TGTGCCAGCAGTTCCCCTGGGGCAGCAACTAGCACAGATACGCAGTATTTT. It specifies CASSSPGAATSTDTQYF.

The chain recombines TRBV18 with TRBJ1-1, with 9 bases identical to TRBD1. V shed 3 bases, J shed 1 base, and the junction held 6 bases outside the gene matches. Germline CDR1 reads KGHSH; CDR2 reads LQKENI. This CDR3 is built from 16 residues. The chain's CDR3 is CASSPDTGGGNTEAFF. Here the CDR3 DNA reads TGTGCCAGCTCACCCGATACAGGGGGCGGGAACACTGAAGCTTTCTTT.

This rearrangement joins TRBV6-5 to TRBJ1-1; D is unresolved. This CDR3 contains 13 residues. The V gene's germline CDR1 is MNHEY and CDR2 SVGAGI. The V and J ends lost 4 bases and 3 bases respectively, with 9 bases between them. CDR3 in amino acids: CASSLGYYTEAFF. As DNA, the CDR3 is TGTGCCAGCAGTTTAGGCTATTACACTGAAGCTTTCTTT.

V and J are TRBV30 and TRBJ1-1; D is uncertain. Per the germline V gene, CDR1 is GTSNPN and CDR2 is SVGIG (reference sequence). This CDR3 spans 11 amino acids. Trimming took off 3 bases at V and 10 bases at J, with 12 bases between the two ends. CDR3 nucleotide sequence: TGTGCCTGGAGGTCTCTACGAGGAGCTTTCTTT. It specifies CAWRSLRGAFF.

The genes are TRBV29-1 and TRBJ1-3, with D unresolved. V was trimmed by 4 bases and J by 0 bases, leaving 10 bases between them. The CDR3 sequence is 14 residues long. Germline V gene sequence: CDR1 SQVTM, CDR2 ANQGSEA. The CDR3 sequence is CSVVFTDSGNTIYF. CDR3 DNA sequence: TGCAGCGTTGTATTCACAGACTCTGGAAACACCATATATTTT.

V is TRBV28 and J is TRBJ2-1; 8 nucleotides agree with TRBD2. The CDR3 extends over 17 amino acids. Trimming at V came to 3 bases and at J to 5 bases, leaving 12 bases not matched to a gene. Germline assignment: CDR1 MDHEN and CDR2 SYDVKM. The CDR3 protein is CASSFWTSSEYNNEQFF. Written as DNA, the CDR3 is TGTGCCAGCAGTTTCTGGACTAGCTCGGAGTATAACAATGAGCAGTTCTTC.

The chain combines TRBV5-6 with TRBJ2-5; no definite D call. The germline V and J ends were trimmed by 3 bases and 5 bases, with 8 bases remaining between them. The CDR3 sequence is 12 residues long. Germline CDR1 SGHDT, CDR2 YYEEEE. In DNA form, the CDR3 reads TGTGCCAGCAGCTCGGTTCTGGAGACCCAGTACTTC. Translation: CASSSVLETQYF.

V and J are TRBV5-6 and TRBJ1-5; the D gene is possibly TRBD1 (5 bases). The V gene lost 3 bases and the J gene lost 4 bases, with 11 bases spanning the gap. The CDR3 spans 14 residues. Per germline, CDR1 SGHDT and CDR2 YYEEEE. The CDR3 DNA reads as TGTGCCAGCAGCTCCGGTGGGGGAAATCAGCCCCAGCATTTT. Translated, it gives CASSSGGGNQPQHF.

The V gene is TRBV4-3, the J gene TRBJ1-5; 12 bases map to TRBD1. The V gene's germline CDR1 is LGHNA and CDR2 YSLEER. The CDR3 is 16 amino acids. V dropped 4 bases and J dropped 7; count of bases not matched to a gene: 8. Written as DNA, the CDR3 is TGCGCCAGCAGCCCCGGGACAGGGGGCGTCTTACAGCCCCAGCATTTT. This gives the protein CASSPGTGGVLQPQHF.

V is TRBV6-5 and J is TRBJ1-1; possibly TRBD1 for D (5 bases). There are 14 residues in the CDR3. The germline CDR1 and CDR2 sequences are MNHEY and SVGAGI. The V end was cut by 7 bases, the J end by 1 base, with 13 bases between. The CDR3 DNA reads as TGTGCCAGCACCCCTGAGGGGAGGAACACTGAAGCTTTCTTT. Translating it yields CASTPEGRNTEAFF.